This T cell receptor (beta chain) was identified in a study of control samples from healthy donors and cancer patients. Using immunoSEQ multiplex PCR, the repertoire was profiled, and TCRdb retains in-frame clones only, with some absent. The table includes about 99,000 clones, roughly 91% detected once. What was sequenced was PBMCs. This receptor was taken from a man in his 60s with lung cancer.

This CDR3 reads CASSQQGITNTGELFF. As DNA, the CDR3 is TGTGCCAGCAGCCAACAAGGAATAACGAACACCGGGGAGCTGTTTTTT. This chain connects TRBV7-3 to TRBJ2-2; unclear D gene. CDR3 length equals 16 residues. V was cut by 5 bases and J by 0 bases, with 13 bases left in between. The germline V gene encodes CDR1 SGHTA and CDR2 FQGTGA.